Each of the 27 T cell receptor beta chains below was sequenced from the same sample in a study of a mutant IDH1 vaccine in newly diagnosed glioma. TCRdb's table, derived via immunoSEQ multiplex PCR, lists solely in-frame clones and lacks some. The sample contains 60,000 or so clones, 70% to 90% of which appear only once. No cognate antigen is known for these TCRs. The time point here: week 23, last vaccination. The study gave 300 ug of mutant IDH1 20-mer peptide per vaccine dose, with topical imiquimod. The input for sequencing was PBMCs, taken from a glioma patient whose treatment included an IDH1 peptide vaccine. Receptor source: a man in his thirties or forties with glioma.

The rearrangement uses TRBV18 and TRBJ1-5; D not certain. Germline V CDR1 and CDR2: KGHSH, LQKENI. Between the trimmed V and J ends, which lost 2 bases and 3 bases, there was a span of 5 bases. CDR3 size: 13 residues. This CDR3 reads CASSPMDNQPQHF. The DNA of the CDR3 is TGTGCCAGCTCACCAATGGACAATCAGCCCCAGCATTTT.

This clone has only a few counts. The chain combines TRBV6-6 with TRBJ1-1, with TRBD1 as a possible D gene (5 bases). CDR3 length: 12 amino acids. V was shortened by 2 bases and J by 6 bases, with 7 bases between the two germline ends. Per the germline V gene, CDR1 is MNHNY and CDR2 is SVGAGI (reference sequence). The CDR3 is CASSYGQPEAFF. In DNA form, the CDR3 reads TGTGCCAGCAGTTACGGACAACCTGAAGCTTTCTTT.

In its sample, this clone was seen a few times. The chain joins TRBV29-1 to TRBJ1-5; TRBD1 matches 8 bases. Germline assignment: CDR1 SQVTM and CDR2 ANQGSEA. V gave up 4 bases and J gave up 2 bases; unmatched junction bases: 1. This CDR3 is built from 13 residues. Written as DNA, the CDR3 is TGCAGCGTTGGGGGACAGGGCAATCAGCCCCAGCATTTT. This sequence encodes CSVGGQGNQPQHF.

The chain employs TRBV28 and TRBJ2-1, with 8 bases identical to TRBD1. CDR1 and CDR2 from the germline V gene are MDHEN and SYDVKM. This CDR3 comprises 15 residues. Trimming took 10 bases from V and 2 from J; bases not matched to a gene: 10. CDR3 sequence: CATCRDRQPYNEQFF. The CDR3 coding sequence is TGTGCCACCTGCCGGGACAGGCAGCCCTACAATGAGCAGTTCTTC.

This chain links TRBV6-5 with TRBJ2-4, with D tentatively TRBD2 (6 bases). CDR3 length: 14 amino acids. Germline-derived CDR1 and CDR2 are MNHEY and SVGAGI. Trimming left V 0 bases short and J 6 bases short, with 9 bases between. CDR3 amino acids: CASSYSGGVNIQYF. CDR3 coding DNA: TGTGCCAGCAGTTACTCGGGGGGTGTAAACATTCAGTACTTC.

This chain connects TRBV19 to TRBJ2-6, with a possible D match to TRBD1 (6 bases). CDR1 is LNHDA, CDR2 SQIVND, per germline (reference sequence). This CDR3 has 18 residues. V lost 5 bases to trimming and J lost 4 bases, with 21 bases between them. Written as DNA, the CDR3 is TGTGCCAGTAGTCCGGGACACTCCCGCGTGGACGGGGCCAACGTCCTGACTTTC. It specifies CASSPGHSRVDGANVLTF.

CDR3 DNA sequence: TGTGCCAGCAGAGTTTCAGCTAGCACAGATACGCAGTATTTT. Residues: CASRVSASTDTQYF. The chain employs TRBV27 and TRBJ2-3, with D uncertain. The CDR3 is 14 residues long. CDR1 MNHEY and CDR2 SMNVEV come from the germline V gene (reference sequence). Between the trimmed V and J ends, which lost 6 bases and 0 bases, there was a span of 10 bases.

The chain has TRBV27 and TRBJ2-2, with unresolved D. The CDR3 contains 14 residues. The germline V gene has CDR1 MNHEY and CDR2 SMNVEV (reference sequence). The V and J ends lost 5 bases and 3 bases respectively, with 10 bases between them. The CDR3 is CASSPRRDTGELFF. DNA of the CDR3: TGTGCCAGCAGTCCTCGAAGGGACACCGGGGAGCTGTTTTTT.

This chain joins TRBV5-8 and TRBJ2-2; TRBD1 or TRBD2 may be the D gene (5 bases each). With 0 bases removed from V and 6 bases from J, the gap between germline ends came to 9 bases. Germline V gene sequence: CDR1 SGHTS, CDR2 YDEGEE. The CDR3 extends over 14 amino acids. As DNA, the CDR3 is TGTGCCAGCAGCTTGGAGCCGGGGCCCGGGGAGCTGTTTTTT. Translated: CASSLEPGPGELFF. The full variable domain, with the rest looked up from reference TRBV5-8 and TRBJ2-2, is EAGVTQSPTHLIKTRGQQATLRCSPISGHTSVYWYQQALGLGLQFLLWYDEGEERNRGNFPPRFSGRQFPNYSSELNVNALELEDSALYLCASSLEPGPGELFFGEGSRLTVL.

With regard to this clone: Sequence at one end of the junction differs from germline and may be a read error. The sample holds other DNA sequences that translate to the same CDR3. This rearrangement joins TRBV5-1 to TRBJ1-1; D is uncertain. CDR3 length equals 14 residues. Germline-derived CDR1 and CDR2 are SGHRS and YFSETQ. The CDR3 protein is CASSLVGTNTEAFF. The CDR3 bases are TGCGCCAGCAGCTTGGTTGGTACGAACACCGAAGCTTTCTTT.

The J gene is TRBJ1-6, the V gene TRBV5-1; 7 nucleotides align to TRBD1. V shed 0 bases, J shed 7 bases, and the junction held 4 bases outside the gene matches. CDR1 is SGHRS and CDR2 is YFSETQ in the germline V gene. The CDR3 has 15 amino acids. The CDR3 DNA is TGCGCCAGCAGCTTGGACAGGGGAAAAAATTCACCCCTCCACTTT. Its translation is CASSLDRGKNSPLHF.

This chain connects TRBV6-1 to TRBJ1-5; possibly TRBD1 for D (5 bases). Between the trimmed V and J ends, which lost 0 bases and 9 bases, there was a span of 9 bases. The CDR3 sequence is 13 residues long. CDR1 is MNHNS and CDR2 is SASEGT in the germline V gene. The CDR3 reads CASSEAGDRPQHF. The CDR3 DNA follows: TGTGCCAGCAGTGAAGCGGGGGACCGGCCCCAGCATTTT.

V is TRBV4-1 and J is TRBJ1-5, with D tentatively TRBD1 (5 bases). Per germline, CDR1 MGHRA and CDR2 YSYEKL. The CDR3 sequence is 13 residues long. V dropped 4 bases and J dropped 5 bases, with 9 bases sitting between them. Here the CDR3 DNA reads TGCGCCAGCAGCCCGATGGGGGATCAGCCCCAGCATTTT. This codes for CASSPMGDQPQHF.

The gene calls are TRBV29-1 and TRBJ1-2; 9 nucleotides line up with TRBD1. CDR3 length: 13 amino acids. Germline V CDR1 and CDR2: SQVTM, ANQGSEA. Losses at the gene ends were 1 base for V and 7 bases for J; bases not matched to a gene: 4. CDR3 DNA: TGCAGCGTTGAAGTCCACAGGGGGCCTGGCTACACCTTC. As protein: CSVEVHRGPGYTF.

The gene calls are TRBV19 and TRBJ2-7; D possibly corresponds to TRBD2 (7 bases). V dropped 6 bases and J dropped 3 bases, with 15 bases sitting between them. In germline, CDR1 is LNHDA, CDR2 SQIVND (reference sequence). The CDR3 length is 14 residues. The CDR3 sequence: CASRGGGPFYEQYF. As DNA, the CDR3 is TGTGCCAGTAGGGGCGGGGGCCCGTTCTACGAGCAGTACTTC. The entire variable domain, with the rest obtained from reference TRBV19 and TRBJ2-7, is as follows: DGGITQSPKYLFRKEGQNVTLSCEQNLNHDAMYWYRQDPGQGLRLIYYSQIVNDFQKGDIAEGYSVSREKKESFPLTVTSAQKNPTAFYLCASRGGGPFYEQYFGPGTRLTVT.

The V call is TRBV9, the J call TRBJ2-1; D gene unclear. The CDR3 loop spans 14 amino acids. With 0 bases removed from V and 6 bases from J, the gap between germline ends came to 10 bases. Germline V lookup: CDR1 SGDLS, CDR2 YYNGEE. In DNA form, the CDR3 reads TGTGCCAGCAGCGTAGAAGGAGTTTTCAATGAGCAGTTCTTC. Encoded protein: CASSVEGVFNEQFF.

The gene calls are TRBV2 and TRBJ1-5, with unresolved D. Germline V gene sequence: CDR1 SNHLY, CDR2 FYNNEI. The CDR3 sequence is 14 residues long. Trimming pared 2 bases from V and 2 bases from J, leaving 7 bases between. This CDR3 reads CASSETGGNQPQHF. The CDR3 DNA follows: TGTGCCAGCAGTGAAACCGGGGGCAATCAGCCCCAGCATTTT. Full variable domain (missing parts from reference TRBV2 and TRBJ1-5): EPEVTQTPSHQVTQMGQEVILRCVPISNHLYFYWYRQILGQKVEFLVSFYNNEISEKSEIFDDQFSVERPDGSNFTLKIRSTKLEDSAMYFCASSETGGNQPQHFGDGTRLSIL.

The chain couples TRBV6-1 to TRBJ1-1; the D gene is possibly TRBD1 (5 bases). From germline, CDR1 is MNHNS and CDR2 SASEGT. This CDR3 is built from 15 residues. V was clipped by 2 bases and J by 9 bases, with 19 bases between them. CDR3 bases: TGTGCCAGCAGTGAATTCGGGACCCTAACCTCGCAAGCTTTCTTT. Amino acids: CASSEFGTLTSQAFF.

The chain uses TRBV19 and TRBJ1-1; TRBD1 is a possible D gene (5 bases). The V and J ends lost 3 bases and 5 bases respectively, with 10 bases between them. There are 13 residues in the CDR3. The germline V gene has CDR1 LNHDA and CDR2 SQIVND (reference sequence). The DNA for the CDR3 is TGTGCCAGTAGTATCCAGGGCTGGACTGAAGCTTTCTTT. Amino acid sequence: CASSIQGWTEAFF.

The rearrangement links TRBV18 to TRBJ1-2; D not certain. Germline V gene sequence: CDR1 KGHSH, CDR2 LQKENI. V was pared by 6 bases and J by 2 bases, with 16 bases between. The CDR3 runs 15 residues. CDR3 nucleotide sequence: TGTGCCAGCTCCACCCAAGGTACCGCCAACTATGGCTACACCTTC. This translates into CASSTQGTANYGYTF.

CDR3 nucleotide sequence: TGTGCCAGCAGCCATACAGGGGGAAACTATGGCTACACCTTC. Its protein is CASSHTGGNYGYTF. The V call is TRBV11-1, the J call TRBJ1-2, with 8 bases aligning to TRBD1. The CDR3 is 14 residues long. The V gene end was trimmed by 5 bases and the J gene end by 2 bases; junction bases not matched to a gene: 4. Germline assignment: CDR1 SGHAT and CDR2 FQDESV (reference sequence).

This rearrangement joins TRBV29-1 to TRBJ1-3; a possible D gene is TRBD1 (5 bases). Trimming stripped 6 bases from V and 1 base from J, with 13 bases between. The CDR3 loop spans 14 amino acids. Germline assignment: CDR1 SQVTM and CDR2 ANQGSEA. CDR3 bases: TGCAGCGTAATCCGGGGGGGATCTGGAAACACCATATATTTT. Protein product: CSVIRGGSGNTIYF.

CDR3 bases: TGTGCCAGCAGAGCCTCCTTCATTGAGACCCAGTACTTC. Protein product: CASRASFIETQYF. The chain couples TRBV2 to TRBJ2-5; no clear D gene. V was clipped by 6 bases and J by 5 bases, with 13 bases between them. The CDR3 spans 13 residues. Per the germline V gene, CDR1 is SNHLY and CDR2 is FYNNEI. The complete variable domain, with remaining parts taken from reference TRBV2 and TRBJ2-5, reads EPEVTQTPSHQVTQMGQEVILRCVPISNHLYFYWYRQILGQKVEFLVSFYNNEISEKSEIFDDQFSVERPDGSNFTLKIRSTKLEDSAMYFCASRASFIETQYFGPGTRLLVL.

The chain carries TRBV7-2 and TRBJ2-7; a weak D match, TRBD1 (6 bases). The CDR3 is 15 residues long. Germline V lookup: CDR1 SGHTA, CDR2 FQGNSA. V lost 6 bases and J 2 bases, leaving 17 bases between the germline ends. The chain's CDR3 is CASRRDTGSPYEQYF. CDR3 in DNA: TGTGCCAGCAGACGAGATACAGGGTCTCCCTACGAGCAGTACTTC.

This sequence joins TRBV5-4 and TRBJ2-2; 10 nucleotides align to TRBD1. Trimming removed 2 bases from V and 5 bases from J; junction bases left unmatched: 3. Germline V gene data show CDR1 as SGHNT and CDR2 as YYREEE (reference sequence). The CDR3 has 15 amino acids. CDR3 loop: CASSFRTGGTGELFF. In nucleotides, the CDR3 is TGTGCCAGCAGCTTCCGGACAGGGGGTACCGGGGAGCTGTTTTTT.

The genes are TRBV6-5 and TRBJ1-5; D gene unclear. V lost 7 bases, J lost 7 bases, and 17 bases lay in between. The CDR3 totals 14 residues. The germline CDR1 and CDR2 sequences are MNHEY and SVGAGI. CDR3 coding DNA: TGTGCCAGCAAAAGGCAGGCCCCGACACAGCCCCAGCATTTT. This codes for CASKRQAPTQPQHF.

The chain is built from TRBV5-1 and TRBJ2-7, with 7 bases fitting TRBD1. CDR1 and CDR2 from the germline V gene are SGHRS and YFSETQ. The J segment lost 3 bases and the V segment lost 5 bases, leaving 11 bases of the junction unmatched. CDR3 size: 15 residues. CDR3 loop: CASRYDRAKGYEQYF. As DNA, the CDR3 is TGCGCCAGCAGATATGACAGGGCGAAGGGCTACGAGCAGTACTTC.